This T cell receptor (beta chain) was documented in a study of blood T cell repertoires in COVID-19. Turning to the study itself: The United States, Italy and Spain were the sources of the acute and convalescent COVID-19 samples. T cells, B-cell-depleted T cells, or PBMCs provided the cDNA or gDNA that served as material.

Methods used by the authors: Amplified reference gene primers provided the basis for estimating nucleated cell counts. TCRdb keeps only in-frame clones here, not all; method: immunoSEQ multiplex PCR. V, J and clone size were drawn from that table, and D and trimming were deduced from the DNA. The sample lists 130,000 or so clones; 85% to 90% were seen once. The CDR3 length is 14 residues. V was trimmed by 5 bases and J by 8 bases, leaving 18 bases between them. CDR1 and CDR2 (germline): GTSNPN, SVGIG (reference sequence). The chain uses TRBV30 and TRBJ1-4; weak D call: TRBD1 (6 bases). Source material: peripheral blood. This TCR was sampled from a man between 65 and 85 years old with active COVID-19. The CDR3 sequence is CAWDQNRVREKLFF. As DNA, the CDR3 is TGTGCCTGGGACCAGAACAGGGTCCGCGAAAAACTGTTTTTT.